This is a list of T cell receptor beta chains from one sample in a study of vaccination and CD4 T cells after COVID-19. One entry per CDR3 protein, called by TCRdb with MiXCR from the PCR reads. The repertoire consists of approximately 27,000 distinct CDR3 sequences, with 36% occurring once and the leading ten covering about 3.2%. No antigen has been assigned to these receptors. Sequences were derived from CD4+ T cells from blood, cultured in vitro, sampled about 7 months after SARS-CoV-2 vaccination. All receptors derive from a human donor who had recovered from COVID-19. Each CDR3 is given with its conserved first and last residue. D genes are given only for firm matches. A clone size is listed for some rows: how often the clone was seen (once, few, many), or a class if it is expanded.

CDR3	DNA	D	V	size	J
CSARPRTSGSYDTGELFF	TGCAGTGCTAGGCCCAGGACTAGCGGGAGTTATGACACCGGGGAGCTGTTTTTT	TRBD2	TRBV20-1	NA	TRBJ2-2
CATKEGQGIGEQFF	TGTGCCACCAAGGAGGGACAGGGGATAGGTGAGCAGTTCTTC	TRBD1	TRBV15	few	TRBJ2-1
CASSPMPGQGYEQYF	TGTGCCAGCAGCCCCATGCCGGGACAGGGTTACGAGCAGTACTTC	TRBD1	TRBV7-3	NA	TRBJ2-7
CASSPPGLPQGRTEAFF	TGTGCCAGTAGCCCCCCGGGCCTGCCCCAAGGGAGGACTGAAGCTTTCTTT	NA	TRBV19	NA	TRBJ1-1
CASSPREGINEQFF	TGTGCCAGCAGCCCCCGGGAGGGAATCAATGAGCAGTTCTTC	TRBD2	TRBV7-8	NA	TRBJ2-1
CAISEWMNTEAFF	TGTGCCATCAGTGAGTGGATGAACACTGAAGCTTTCTTT	NA	TRBV10-3	NA	TRBJ1-1
CASSLGRYNEQFF	TGTGCCAGCAGTTTAGGCAGATACAATGAGCAGTTCTTC	NA	TRBV12-3/TRBV12-4	once	TRBJ2-1
CASSVYYGYTF	TGTGCCAGTAGTGTATATTATGGCTACACCTTC	NA	TRBV19	few	TRBJ1-2
CASSPTGGVHEGYTF	TGTGCCAGCAGTCCGACAGGGGGCGTACATGAGGGCTACACCTTC	TRBD1	TRBV27	NA	TRBJ1-2
CASSQGNTDTQYF	TGTGCCAGCAGCCAGGGAAACACAGATACGCAGTATTTT	NA	TRBV11-3	NA	TRBJ2-3